This T cell receptor beta chain appears in the sequencing data of a study of OX40 agonist ivuxolimab in advanced cancers. For context, the study as a whole: Ivuxolimab was a fully human IgG2 agonistic monoclonal antibody targeting the costimulatory receptor OX40 (CD134). Intravenous ivuxolimab was administered to patients every 2 weeks at six dose levels: 0.01, 0.1, 0.3, 1.5, 3 and 10 mg/kg. Of the approximately 50 patients in dose escalation, about 19 had hepatocellular carcinoma, some 15 had melanoma, 9 had renal cell carcinoma and 9 had head and neck cancer. The dose-escalation cohort was around 83% male with a mean age of approximately 60 years, ranging from roughly 23 to 79. Prior anti-PD-1, anti-PD-L1 or anti-CTLA-4 therapy was permitted, and checkpoint inhibitors had been received by about 44% of dose-escalation patients. Partial responses occurred in three dose-escalation patients, of whom one had hepatocellular carcinoma and two had cutaneous melanoma. The point of sequencing TCRbeta in the periphery was to test whether ivuxolimab changed TCR sequence diversity and drove clonal T-cell expansion. The monotherapy dose-escalation portion (N of about 49 patients) of the phase I ivuxolimab trial is reported in the paper. The research as a whole found: At doses of 0.1 to 3.0 mg/kg, clonal expansion of both CD4+ and CD8+ T cells in blood was seen between baseline and week 6. After ivuxolimab, CD8+ T cells had more expanded clones than CD4+ T cells on average. Low levels of normalized T-cell clonal expansion were also shown by some nonresponding patients. In the 0.1-3.0 mg/kg groups, partial responders had among the lowest normalized peripheral clonal expansion, particularly in CD8+ T cells. Which antigens the clonally expanded peripheral T cells were specific for was not determined.

Turning to this clone: Its antigen has not been determined. Base qualities are missing; no much larger clone stands one base away.

The trial excluded patients who had a history of autoimmune disease or were on systemic immunosuppression. Peripheral blood for TCR sequencing was collected from all dose cohorts at baseline, on cycle 4 day 1, and on cycle 7 day 1. Samples came from an open-label, multicenter, first-in-human phase I dose-escalation trial of ivuxolimab. Adults with locally advanced or metastatic head and neck squamous cell, hepatocellular, melanoma or renal cell carcinoma were enrolled in the trial. Before TCR sequencing, CD4+ and CD8+ T cells were separately sorted from peripheral blood. Genomic DNA was extracted from sorted cells for sequencing of the TCRbeta CDR3 region. The immunoSEQ Assay was used for sequencing of TCRbeta CDR3 regions. In its TCRdb copy, this immuneACCESS table keeps in-frame sequences only and misses some clones. Where compared with another copy, unresolved V genes explain less than half of these, and the others have no known cause. The sample yields more than 50,000 clones; roughly three quarters were counted once. The ten largest clones take up about 1% of the sample.

This receptor was identified in an adult with an advanced solid tumor such as melanoma, head and neck, liver or kidney cancer. The specimen was CD4+ or CD8+ T cells sorted from blood, collected in a trial of the OX40 agonist ivuxolimab.

DNA sequence: TGTGCCAGCGGACGGCAAGAAGCTTTCTTT. This sequence encodes CASGRQEAFF. The V and J segments used are TRBV6-6 and TRBJ1-1; a confident D gene designation cannot be given. The germline V gene (reference sequence) supplies CDR1 MNHNY and CDR2 SVGAGI. V is clipped by 8 bases and J by 8 bases, and the sequence between their germline boundaries is 9 bases long. Inclusive of the bounding cysteine and phenylalanine, the CDR3 is 10 residues long. This entry keeps only the CDR3 DNA: 30 bases, framed from base 1.